These 5 T cell receptor beta chains originate from one sample sequenced in a study of regulatory T cells in long-lasting Graves disease. This sample's time point: newly diagnosed GD, antithyroid drugs for less than 3 months. Isolated PBMC RNA provided the starting material for the TCR library. Building of the TCR beta libraries involved iRepertoire HTBI primers and Arm-PCR of CDR3 regions. TCRdb re-called the multiplex PCR reads through MiXCR, storing one row per CDR3 protein. The table records 200,000 to 250,000 distinct CDR3 sequences, around 18% of them present only once. The material was peripheral blood mononuclear cells (PBMCs), obtained at new diagnosis, from a patient treated with antithyroid drugs. Receptors originate from a female donor with Graves disease.

This clonotype was seen repeatedly, ten times or more. The gene calls are TRBV11-3 and TRBJ2-1; 8 bases line up with TRBD2. The CDR3 covers 13 residues. V shed 5 bases, J shed 7 bases, and the junction held 4 bases outside the gene matches. The germline V gene has CDR1 SGHNT and CDR2 YENEEA. The CDR3 spells CASSRGGRNEQFF. In DNA, the CDR3 is TGTGCCAGCAGCCGGGGGGGGCGAAATGAGCAGTTCTTC.

The J gene is TRBJ1-2, the V gene TRBV7-9, with D unresolved. In germline, CDR1 is SEHNR, CDR2 FQNEAQ (reference sequence). V was clipped by 5 bases and J by 3 bases, with 10 bases between them. The CDR3 runs 13 residues. The CDR3 DNA reads TGTGCCAGCAGCACACAGACGGACTATGGCTACACCTTC. This sequence encodes CASSTQTDYGYTF. Combining the CDR3 with reference TRBV7-9 and TRBJ1-2 gives the whole variable domain DTGVSQNPRHKITKRGQNVTFRCDPISEHNRLYWYRQTLGQGPEFLTYFQNEAQLEKSRLLSDRFSAERPKGSFSTLEIQRTEQGDSAMYLCASSTQTDYGYTFGSGTRLTVV.

This chain joins TRBV3-1 and TRBJ1-5, with 9 bases lining up with TRBD1. The CDR3 covers 20 residues. Germline loops: CDR1 LGHDT, CDR2 YNNKEL (reference sequence). V trimming: 3 bases; J trimming: 6 bases; junction bases outside the gene matches: 21. The CDR3 region is CASSQGSGQGPGRWGQPQHF. DNA of the CDR3: TGTGCCAGCAGCCAGGGATCGGGACAGGGCCCAGGTCGGTGGGGTCAGCCCCAGCATTTT.

This clonotype has at least ten counts. The gene calls are TRBV6-4 and TRBJ2-7, with D perhaps TRBD2 (7 bases). Trimming left V 6 bases short and J 3 bases short, with 18 bases between. The CDR3 is 15 amino acids. Looked up from germline, CDR1 is MRHNA and CDR2 is SNTAGT. The CDR3, as DNA: TGTGCCAGCAGCGAAGGGGGGGAGGCCAACTACGAGCAGTACTTC. Translating it yields CASSEGGEANYEQYF.

This clonotype occurred many times. The V gene is TRBV15, the J gene TRBJ1-6; perhaps TRBD1 as D (6 bases). This CDR3 is built from 15 residues. CDR1 is LNHNV and CDR2 is YYDKDF in the germline V gene (reference sequence). Trimming took 0 bases from V and 7 from J, leaving 10 bases between them. The CDR3 sequence is CATSREGASNSPLHF. The CDR3, as DNA: TGTGCCACCAGCAGAGAGGGGGCCTCGAATTCACCCCTCCACTTT.